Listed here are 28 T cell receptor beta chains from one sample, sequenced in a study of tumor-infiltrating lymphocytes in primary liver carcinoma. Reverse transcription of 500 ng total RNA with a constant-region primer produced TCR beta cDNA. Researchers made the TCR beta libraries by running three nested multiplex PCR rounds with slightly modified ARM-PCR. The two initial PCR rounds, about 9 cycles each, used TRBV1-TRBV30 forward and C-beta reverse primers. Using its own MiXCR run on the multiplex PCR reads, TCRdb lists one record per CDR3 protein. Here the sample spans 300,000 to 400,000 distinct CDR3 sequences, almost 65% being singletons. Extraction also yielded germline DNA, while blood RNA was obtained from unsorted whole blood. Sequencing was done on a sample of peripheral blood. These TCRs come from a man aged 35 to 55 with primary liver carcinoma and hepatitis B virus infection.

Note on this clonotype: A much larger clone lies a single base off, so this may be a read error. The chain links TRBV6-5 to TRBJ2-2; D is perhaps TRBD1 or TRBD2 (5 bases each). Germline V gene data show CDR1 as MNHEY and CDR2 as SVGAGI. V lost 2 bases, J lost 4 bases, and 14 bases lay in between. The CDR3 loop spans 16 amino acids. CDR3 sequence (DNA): TGTGCCAGCAGTTACGTGGGGGATGCGTTCACCGGGGAGCTGTTTTTT. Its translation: CASSYVGDAFTGELFF.

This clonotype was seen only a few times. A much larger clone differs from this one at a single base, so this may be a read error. CDR3 DNA sequence: TGTGCCAGCACCGACGGACCTCCTAACTATGACTACACCTTC. Residues: CASTDGPPNYDYTF. This chain connects TRBV6-2 or TRBV6-3 to TRBJ1-2; D uncertain. CDR1 and CDR2 (germline): MNHEY, SVGEGT. The CDR3 is 14 amino acids.

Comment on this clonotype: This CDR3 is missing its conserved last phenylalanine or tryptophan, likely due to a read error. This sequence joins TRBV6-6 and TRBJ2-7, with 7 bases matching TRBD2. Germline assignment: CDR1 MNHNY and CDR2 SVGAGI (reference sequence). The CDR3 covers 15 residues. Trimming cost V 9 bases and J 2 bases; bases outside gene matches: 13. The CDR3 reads CASISALAITYEQYI. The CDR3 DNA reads TGTGCCAGTATTTCGGCACTAGCGATTACCTACGAGCAGTACATC.

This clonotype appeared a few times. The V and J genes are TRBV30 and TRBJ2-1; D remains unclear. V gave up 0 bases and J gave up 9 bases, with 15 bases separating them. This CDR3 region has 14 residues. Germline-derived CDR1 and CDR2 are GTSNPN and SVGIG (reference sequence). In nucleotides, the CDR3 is TGTGCCTGGAGTGTACAGAGTCCAGTGGGTGAGCAGTTCTTC. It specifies CAWSVQSPVGEQFF.

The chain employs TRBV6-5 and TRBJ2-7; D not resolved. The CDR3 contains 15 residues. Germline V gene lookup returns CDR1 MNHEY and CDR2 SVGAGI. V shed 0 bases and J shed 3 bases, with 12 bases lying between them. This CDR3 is CASSYSGFQFYEQYF. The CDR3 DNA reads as TGTGCCAGCAGTTACTCAGGGTTTCAATTCTACGAGCAGTACTTC.

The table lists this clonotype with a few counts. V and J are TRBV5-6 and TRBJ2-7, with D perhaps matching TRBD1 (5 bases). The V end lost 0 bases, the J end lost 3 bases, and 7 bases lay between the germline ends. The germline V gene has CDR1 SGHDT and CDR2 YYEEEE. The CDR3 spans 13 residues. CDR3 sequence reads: CASSLEQVYEQYF. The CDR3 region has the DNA TGTGCCAGCAGCTTGGAACAGGTCTACGAGCAGTACTTC.

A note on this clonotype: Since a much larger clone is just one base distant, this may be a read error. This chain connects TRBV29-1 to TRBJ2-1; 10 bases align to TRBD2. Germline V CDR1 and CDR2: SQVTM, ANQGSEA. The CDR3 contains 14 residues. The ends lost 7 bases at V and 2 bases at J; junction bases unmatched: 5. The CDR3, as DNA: TGCAGCGCTGTTCTAGCGGGAGCCTACAATGAGCAGTTCTTC. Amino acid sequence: CSAVLAGAYNEQFF.

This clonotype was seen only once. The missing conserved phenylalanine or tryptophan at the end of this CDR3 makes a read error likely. The CDR3 is CSVVDRRTPEYYEQYL. The CDR3 coding sequence is TGCAGCGTTGTAGATCGGCGGACACCCGAGTACTACGAGCAGTACTTA. V is TRBV29-1 and J is TRBJ2-7; a possible D gene is TRBD1 (5 bases). Per the germline V gene, CDR1 is SQVTM and CDR2 is ANQGSEA. The V and J ends lost 4 bases and 3 bases respectively, with 22 bases between them. CDR3 length: 16 residues.

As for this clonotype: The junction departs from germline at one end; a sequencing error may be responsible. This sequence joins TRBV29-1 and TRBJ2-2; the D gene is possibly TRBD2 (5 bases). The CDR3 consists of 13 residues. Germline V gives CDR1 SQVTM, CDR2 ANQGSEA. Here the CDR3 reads CSVGRTSIGELFF. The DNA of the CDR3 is TGCAGCGTTGGTCGGACGAGCATCGGGGAACTGTTTTTT.

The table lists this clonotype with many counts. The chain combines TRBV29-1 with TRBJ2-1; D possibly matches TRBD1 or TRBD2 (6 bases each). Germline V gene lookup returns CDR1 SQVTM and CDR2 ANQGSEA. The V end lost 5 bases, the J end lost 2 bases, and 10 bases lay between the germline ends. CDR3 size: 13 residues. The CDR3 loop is CSVLGGTYNEQFF. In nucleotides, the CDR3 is TGCAGCGTTCTGGGGGGCACCTACAATGAGCAGTTCTTC.

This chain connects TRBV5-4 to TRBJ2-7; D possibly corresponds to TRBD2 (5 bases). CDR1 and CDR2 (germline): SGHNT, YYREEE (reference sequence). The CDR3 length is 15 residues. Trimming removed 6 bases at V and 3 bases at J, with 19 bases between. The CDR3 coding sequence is TGTGCCAGCAAGTTGGAAGCGGACTCCGACTACGAGCAGTACTTC. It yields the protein CASKLEADSDYEQYF.

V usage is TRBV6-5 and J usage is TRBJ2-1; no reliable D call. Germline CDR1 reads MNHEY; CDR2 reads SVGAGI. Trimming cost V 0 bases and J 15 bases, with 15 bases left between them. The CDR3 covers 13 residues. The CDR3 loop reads CASSYSNRYELFF. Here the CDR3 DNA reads TGTGCCAGCAGTTACTCGAATCGGTACGAGTTGTTCTTC.

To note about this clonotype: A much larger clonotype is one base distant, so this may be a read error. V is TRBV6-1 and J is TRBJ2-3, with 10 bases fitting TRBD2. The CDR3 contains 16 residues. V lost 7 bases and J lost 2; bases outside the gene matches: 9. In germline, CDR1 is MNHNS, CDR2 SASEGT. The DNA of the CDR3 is TGTGCCAGCAAACACCGGACTAGCGGTTACACAGATACGCAGTATTTT. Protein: CASKHRTSGYTDTQYF.

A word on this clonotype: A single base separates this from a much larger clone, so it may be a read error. The CDR3 DNA follows: TGTGCCAGCAGCCAAGCGAGGGCGGGAGAGCCTCTATCCTACGAGCAGTACTTC. This translates into CASSQARAGEPLSYEQYF. The chain has TRBV4-2 and TRBJ2-7; TRBD2 agrees at 7 bases. This CDR3 contains 18 residues. Germline CDR1 and CDR2: LGHNA and YNFKEQ. With V trimmed by 1 base and J by 1 base, 13 bases remained unmatched.

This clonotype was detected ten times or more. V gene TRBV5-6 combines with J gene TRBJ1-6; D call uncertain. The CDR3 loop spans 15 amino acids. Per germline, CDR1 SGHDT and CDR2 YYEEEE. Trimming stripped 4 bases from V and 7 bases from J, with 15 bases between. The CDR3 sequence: CASSPRSGSNSPLHF. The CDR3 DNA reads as TGTGCCAGCAGCCCTAGGAGCGGGAGCAATTCACCCCTCCACTTT. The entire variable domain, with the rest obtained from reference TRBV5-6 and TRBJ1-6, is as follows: DAGVTQSPTHLIKTRGQQVTLRCSPKSGHDTVSWYQQALGQGPQFIFQYYEEEERQRGNFPDRFSGHQFPNYSSELNVNALLLGDSALYLCASSPRSGSNSPLHFGNGTRLTVT.

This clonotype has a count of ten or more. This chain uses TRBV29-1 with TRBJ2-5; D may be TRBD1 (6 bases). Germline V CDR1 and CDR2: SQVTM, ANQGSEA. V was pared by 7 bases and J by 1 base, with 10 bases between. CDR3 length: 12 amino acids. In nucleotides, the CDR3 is TGCAGCGCCAACAGGGCCCAAGAGACCCAGTACTTC. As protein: CSANRAQETQYF.

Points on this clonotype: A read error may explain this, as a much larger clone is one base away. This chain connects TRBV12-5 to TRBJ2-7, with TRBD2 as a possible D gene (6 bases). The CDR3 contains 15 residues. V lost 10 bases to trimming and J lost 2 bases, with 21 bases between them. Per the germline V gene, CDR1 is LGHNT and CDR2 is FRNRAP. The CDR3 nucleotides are TGTGCTAATGCCATCGGAAGCGGGCCCACCTACGAGCAGTACTTC. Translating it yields CANAIGSGPTYEQYF.

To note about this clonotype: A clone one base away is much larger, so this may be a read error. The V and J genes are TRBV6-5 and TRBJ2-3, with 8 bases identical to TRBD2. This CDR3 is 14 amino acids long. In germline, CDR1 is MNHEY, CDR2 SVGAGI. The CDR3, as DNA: TGTGCCAGCAGACTTCGGACTAGCACAGATACGCACTATTTT. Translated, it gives CASRLRTSTDTHYF.

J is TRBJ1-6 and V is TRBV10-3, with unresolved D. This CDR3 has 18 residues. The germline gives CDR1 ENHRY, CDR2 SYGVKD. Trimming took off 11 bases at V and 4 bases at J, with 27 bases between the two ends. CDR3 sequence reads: CAVSREGPQGGYNSPLHF. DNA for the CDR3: TGTGCCGTCTCGAGGGAGGGTCCCCAAGGCGGGTATAATTCACCCCTCCACTTT.

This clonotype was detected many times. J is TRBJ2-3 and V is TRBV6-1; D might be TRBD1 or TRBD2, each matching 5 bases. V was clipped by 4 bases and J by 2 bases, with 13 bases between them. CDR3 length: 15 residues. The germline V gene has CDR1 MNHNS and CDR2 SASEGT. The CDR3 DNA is TGTGCCAGCAGTGCGGGACCTCGATCCACAGATACGCAGTATTTT. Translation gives CASSAGPRSTDTQYF.

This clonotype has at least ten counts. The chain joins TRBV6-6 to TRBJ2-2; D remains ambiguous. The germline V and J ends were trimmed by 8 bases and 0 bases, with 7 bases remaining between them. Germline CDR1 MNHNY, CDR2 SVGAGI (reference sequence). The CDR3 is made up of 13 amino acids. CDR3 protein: CASSSANTGELFF. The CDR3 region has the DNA TGTGCCAGCTCCAGCGCGAACACCGGGGAGCTGTTTTTT.

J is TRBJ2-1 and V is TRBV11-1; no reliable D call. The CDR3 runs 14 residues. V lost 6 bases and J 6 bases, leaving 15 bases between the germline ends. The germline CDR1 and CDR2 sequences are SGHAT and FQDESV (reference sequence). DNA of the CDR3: TGTGCCAGCAGTCACATGGGTCGGATCAATGAGCAGTTCTTC. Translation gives CASSHMGRINEQFF.

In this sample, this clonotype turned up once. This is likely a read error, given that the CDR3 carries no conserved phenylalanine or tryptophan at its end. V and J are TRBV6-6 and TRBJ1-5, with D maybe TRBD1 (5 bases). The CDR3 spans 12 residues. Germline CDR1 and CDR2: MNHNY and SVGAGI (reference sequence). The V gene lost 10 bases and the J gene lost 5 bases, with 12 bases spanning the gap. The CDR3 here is CANSDSYQPQHY. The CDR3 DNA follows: TGTGCCAACAGCGACAGTTATCAGCCCCAGCATTAT.

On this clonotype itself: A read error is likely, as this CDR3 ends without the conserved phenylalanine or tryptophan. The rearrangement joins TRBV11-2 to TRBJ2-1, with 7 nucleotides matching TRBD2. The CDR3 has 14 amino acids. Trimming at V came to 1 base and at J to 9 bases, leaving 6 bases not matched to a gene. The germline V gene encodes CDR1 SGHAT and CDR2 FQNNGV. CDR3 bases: TGTGCCAGCAGCTTAGCATCTAGCGGCGTTGAGCAGTTCATC. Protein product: CASSLASSGVEQFI.

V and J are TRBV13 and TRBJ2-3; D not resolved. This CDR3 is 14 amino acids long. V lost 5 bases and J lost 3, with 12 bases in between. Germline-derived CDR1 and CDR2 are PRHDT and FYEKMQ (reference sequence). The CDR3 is CASSQAGRTDTQYF. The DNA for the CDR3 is TGTGCCAGCAGCCAAGCCGGTCGAACAGATACGCAGTATTTT.

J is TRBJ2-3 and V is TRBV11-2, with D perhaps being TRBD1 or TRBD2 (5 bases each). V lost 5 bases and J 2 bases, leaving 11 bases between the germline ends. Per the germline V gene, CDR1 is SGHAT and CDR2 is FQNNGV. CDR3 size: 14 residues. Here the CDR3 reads CASSLRDHTDTQYF. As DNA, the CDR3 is TGTGCCAGCAGCCTCCGGGACCACACAGATACGCAGTATTTT.

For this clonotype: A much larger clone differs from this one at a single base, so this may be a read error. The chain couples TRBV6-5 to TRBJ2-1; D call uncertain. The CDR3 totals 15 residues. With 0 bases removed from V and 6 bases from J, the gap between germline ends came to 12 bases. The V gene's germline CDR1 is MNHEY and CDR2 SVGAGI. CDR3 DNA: TGTGCCAGCAGTTACTCGAACCTCAGGTGCAATGAGCAGTTCTTC. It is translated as CASSYSNLRCNEQFF.

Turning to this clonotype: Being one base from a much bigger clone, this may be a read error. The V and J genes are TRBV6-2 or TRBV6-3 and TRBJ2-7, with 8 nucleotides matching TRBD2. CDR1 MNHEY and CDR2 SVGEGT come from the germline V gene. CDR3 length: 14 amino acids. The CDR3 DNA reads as TGTGTCAGCAGTTACCGGGAGGGTCTTTACGAGCAGTACTTC. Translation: CVSSYREGLYEQYF.